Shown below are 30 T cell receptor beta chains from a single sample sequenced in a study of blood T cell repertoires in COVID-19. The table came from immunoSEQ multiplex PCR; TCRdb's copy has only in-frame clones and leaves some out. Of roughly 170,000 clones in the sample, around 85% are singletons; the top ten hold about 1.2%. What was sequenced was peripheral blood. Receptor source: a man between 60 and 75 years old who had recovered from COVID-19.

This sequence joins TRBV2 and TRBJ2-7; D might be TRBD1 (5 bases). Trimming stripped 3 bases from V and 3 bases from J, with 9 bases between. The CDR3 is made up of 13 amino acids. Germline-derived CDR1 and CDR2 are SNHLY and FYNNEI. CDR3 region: CASSDGRGYEQYF. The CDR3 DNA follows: TGTGCCAGCAGTGACGGTAGGGGCTACGAGCAGTACTTC.

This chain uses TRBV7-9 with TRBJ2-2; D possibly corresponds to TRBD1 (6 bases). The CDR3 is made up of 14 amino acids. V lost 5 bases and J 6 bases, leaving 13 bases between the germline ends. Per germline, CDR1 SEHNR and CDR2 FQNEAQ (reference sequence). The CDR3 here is CASSPTGWAGELFF. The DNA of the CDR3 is TGTGCCAGCAGCCCTACAGGGTGGGCCGGGGAGCTGTTTTTT.

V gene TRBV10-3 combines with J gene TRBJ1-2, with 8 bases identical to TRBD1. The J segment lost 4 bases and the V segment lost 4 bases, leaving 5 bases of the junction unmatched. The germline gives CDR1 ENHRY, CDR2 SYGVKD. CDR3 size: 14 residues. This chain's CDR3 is CAISVTTGVYGYTF. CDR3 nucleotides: TGTGCCATCAGTGTTACGACAGGGGTCTATGGCTACACCTTC.

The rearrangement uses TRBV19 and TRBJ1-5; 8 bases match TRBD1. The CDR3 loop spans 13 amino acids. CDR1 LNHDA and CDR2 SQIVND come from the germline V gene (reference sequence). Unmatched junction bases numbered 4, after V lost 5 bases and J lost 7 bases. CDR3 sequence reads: CASSQQGDQPQHF. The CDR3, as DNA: TGTGCCAGTAGTCAACAGGGGGACCAGCCCCAGCATTTT. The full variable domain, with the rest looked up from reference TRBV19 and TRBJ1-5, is DGGITQSPKYLFRKEGQNVTLSCEQNLNHDAMYWYRQDPGQGLRLIYYSQIVNDFQKGDIAEGYSVSREKKESFPLTVTSAQKNPTAFYLCASSQQGDQPQHFGDGTRLSIL.

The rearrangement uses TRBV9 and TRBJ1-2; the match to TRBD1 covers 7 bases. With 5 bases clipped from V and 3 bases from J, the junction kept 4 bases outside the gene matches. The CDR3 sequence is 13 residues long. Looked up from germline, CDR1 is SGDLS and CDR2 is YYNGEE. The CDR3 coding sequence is TGTGCCAGCAGGAACCAGGGGGACTATGGCTACACCTTC. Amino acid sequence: CASRNQGDYGYTF.

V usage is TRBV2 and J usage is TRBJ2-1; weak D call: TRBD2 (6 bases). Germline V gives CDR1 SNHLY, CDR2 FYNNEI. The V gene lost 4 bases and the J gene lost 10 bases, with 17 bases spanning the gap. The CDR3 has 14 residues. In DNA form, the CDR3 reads TGTGCCAGCAGTGGAGTGCGGGGCGGCGCGGAGCAGTTCTTC. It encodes CASSGVRGGAEQFF.

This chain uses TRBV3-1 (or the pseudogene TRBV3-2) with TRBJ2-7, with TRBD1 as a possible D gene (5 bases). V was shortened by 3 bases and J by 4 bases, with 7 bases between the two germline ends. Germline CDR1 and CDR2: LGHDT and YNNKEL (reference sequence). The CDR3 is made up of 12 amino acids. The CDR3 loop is CASSQSGYEQYF. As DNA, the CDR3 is TGTGCCAGCAGCCAGTCAGGGTACGAGCAGTACTTC.

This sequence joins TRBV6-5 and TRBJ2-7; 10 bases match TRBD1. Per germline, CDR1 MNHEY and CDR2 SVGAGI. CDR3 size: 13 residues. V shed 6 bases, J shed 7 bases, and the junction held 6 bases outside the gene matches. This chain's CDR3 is CASRRQGAHEQYF. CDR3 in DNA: TGTGCCAGCAGACGACAGGGGGCGCATGAGCAGTACTTC.

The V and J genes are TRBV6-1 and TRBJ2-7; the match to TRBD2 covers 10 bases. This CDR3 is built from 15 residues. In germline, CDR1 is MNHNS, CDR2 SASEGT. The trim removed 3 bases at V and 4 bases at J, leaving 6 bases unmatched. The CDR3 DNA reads TGTGCCAGCAGTGATGGGACTAGCGTACTATACGAGCAGTACTTC. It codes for CASSDGTSVLYEQYF.

The CDR3 nucleotides are TGTGCCAGCAGCTTTTCAGGGCCTAACTCTGGAAACACCATATATTTT. Its protein is CASSFSGPNSGNTIYF. The rearrangement joins TRBV7-2 to TRBJ1-3, with a weak D call TRBD1 (5 bases). Germline V gives CDR1 SGHTA, CDR2 FQGNSA. V was cut by 3 bases and J by 0 bases, with 12 bases left in between. The CDR3 contains 16 residues.

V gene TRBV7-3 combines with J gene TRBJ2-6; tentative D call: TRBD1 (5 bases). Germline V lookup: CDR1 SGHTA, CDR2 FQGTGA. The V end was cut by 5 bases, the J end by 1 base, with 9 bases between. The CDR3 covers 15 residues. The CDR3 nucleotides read TGTGCCAGCAGCACCAGGGCTTCTGGGGCCAACGTCCTGACTTTC. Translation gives CASSTRASGANVLTF.

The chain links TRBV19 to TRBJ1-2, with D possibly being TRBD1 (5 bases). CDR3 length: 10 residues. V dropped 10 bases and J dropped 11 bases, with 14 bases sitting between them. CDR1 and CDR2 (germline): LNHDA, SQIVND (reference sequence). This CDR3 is CATVRGTYTF. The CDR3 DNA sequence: TGTGCCACAGTTAGGGGTACGTACACCTTC.

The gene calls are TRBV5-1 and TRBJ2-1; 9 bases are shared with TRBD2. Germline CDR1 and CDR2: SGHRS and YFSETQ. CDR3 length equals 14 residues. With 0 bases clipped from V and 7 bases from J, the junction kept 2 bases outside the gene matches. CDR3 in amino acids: CASSLGLAGNEQFF. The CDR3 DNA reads TGCGCCAGCAGCTTGGGGCTAGCGGGGAATGAGCAGTTCTTC.

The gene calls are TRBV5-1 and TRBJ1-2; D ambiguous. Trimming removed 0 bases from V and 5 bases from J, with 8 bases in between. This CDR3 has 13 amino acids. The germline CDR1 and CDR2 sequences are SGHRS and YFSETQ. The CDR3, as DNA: TGCGCCAGCAGCTTGGAGCCGGGATATGGCTACACCTTC. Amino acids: CASSLEPGYGYTF.

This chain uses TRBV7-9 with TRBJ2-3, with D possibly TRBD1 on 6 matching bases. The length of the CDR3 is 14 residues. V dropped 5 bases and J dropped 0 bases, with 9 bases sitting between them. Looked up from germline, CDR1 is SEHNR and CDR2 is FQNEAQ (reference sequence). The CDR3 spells CASSPGASTDTQYF. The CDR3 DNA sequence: TGTGCCAGCAGCCCAGGGGCTAGCACAGATACGCAGTATTTT.

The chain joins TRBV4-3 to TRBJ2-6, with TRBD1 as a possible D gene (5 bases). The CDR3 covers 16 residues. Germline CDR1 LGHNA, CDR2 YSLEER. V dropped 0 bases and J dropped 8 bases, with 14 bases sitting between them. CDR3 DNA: TGCGCCAGCAGCCAAGATCGGGCAGGGCGTACCAACGTCCTGACTTTC. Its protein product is CASSQDRAGRTNVLTF.

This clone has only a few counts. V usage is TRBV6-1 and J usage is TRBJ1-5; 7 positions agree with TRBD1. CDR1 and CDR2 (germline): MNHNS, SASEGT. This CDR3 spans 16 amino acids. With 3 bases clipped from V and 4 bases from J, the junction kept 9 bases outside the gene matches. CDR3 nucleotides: TGTGCCAGCAGTGAGGGTCGGGCAGGGGGGAATCAGCCCCAGCATTTT. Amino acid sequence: CASSEGRAGGNQPQHF.

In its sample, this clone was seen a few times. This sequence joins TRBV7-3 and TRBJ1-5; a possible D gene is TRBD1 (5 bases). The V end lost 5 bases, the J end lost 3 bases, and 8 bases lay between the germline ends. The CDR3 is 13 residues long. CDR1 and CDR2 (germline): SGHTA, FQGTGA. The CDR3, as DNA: TGTGCCAGCAGCCGGGACTACAATCAGCCCCAGCATTTT. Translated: CASSRDYNQPQHF.

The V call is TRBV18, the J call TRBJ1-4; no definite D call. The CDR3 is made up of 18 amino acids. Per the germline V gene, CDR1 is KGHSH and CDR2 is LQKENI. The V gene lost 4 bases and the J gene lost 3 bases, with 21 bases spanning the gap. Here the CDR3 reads CASSRSVQTPGSNEKLFF. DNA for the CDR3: TGTGCCAGCTCACGTAGCGTTCAAACGCCAGGTTCTAATGAAAAACTGTTTTTT.

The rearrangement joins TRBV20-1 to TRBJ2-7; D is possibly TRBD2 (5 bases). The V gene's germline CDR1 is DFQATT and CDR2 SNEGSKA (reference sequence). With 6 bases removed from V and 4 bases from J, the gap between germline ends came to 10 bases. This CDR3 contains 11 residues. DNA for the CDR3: TGCAGTGCACGGGGTGGTTACGAGCAGTACTTC. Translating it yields CSARGGYEQYF.

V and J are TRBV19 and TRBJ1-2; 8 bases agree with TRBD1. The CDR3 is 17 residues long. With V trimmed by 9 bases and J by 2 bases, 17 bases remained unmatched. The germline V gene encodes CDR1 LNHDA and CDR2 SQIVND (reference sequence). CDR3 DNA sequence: TGTGCCAGCCGGGTAGGACAGGGCCCACGCGACAACTATGGCTACACCTTC. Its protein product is CASRVGQGPRDNYGYTF.

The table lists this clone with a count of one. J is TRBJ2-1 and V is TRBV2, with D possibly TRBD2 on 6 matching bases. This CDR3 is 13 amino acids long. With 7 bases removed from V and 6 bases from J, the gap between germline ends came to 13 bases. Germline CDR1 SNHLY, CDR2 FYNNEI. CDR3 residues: CASTRGPFNEQFF. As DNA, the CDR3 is TGTGCCAGCACGCGGGGCCCATTCAATGAGCAGTTCTTC. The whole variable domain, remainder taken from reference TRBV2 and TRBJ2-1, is EPEVTQTPSHQVTQMGQEVILRCVPISNHLYFYWYRQILGQKVEFLVSFYNNEISEKSEIFDDQFSVERPDGSNFTLKIRSTKLEDSAMYFCASTRGPFNEQFFGPGTRLTVL.

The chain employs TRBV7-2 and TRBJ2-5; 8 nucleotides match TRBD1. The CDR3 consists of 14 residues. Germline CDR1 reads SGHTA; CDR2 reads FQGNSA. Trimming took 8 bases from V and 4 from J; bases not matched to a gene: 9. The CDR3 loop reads CASAQTGARETQYF. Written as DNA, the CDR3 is TGTGCCAGCGCACAGACAGGGGCACGAGAGACCCAGTACTTC.

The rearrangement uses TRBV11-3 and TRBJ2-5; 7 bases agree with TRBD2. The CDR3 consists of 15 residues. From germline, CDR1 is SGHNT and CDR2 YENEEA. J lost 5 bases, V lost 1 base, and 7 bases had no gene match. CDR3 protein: CASSLGGAGIETQYF. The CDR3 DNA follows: TGTGCCAGCAGCTTAGGGGGAGCGGGGATCGAGACCCAGTACTTC.

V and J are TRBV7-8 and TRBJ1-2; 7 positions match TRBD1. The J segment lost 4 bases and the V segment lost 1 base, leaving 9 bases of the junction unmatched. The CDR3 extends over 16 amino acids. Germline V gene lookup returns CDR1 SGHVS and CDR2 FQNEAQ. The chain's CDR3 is CASSLGGTDRAYGYTF. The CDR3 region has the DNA TGTGCCAGCAGCTTAGGGGGGACCGACAGGGCCTATGGCTACACCTTC.

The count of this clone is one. DNA for the CDR3: TGTGCCAGCAGCCCCATAAGCGGGACTGCCTACGAGCAGTACTTC. It specifies CASSPISGTAYEQYF. The rearrangement joins TRBV6-5 to TRBJ2-7; the match to TRBD2 covers 7 bases. CDR1 and CDR2 from the germline V gene are MNHEY and SVGAGI. The ends lost 6 bases at V and 2 bases at J; junction bases unmatched: 10. This CDR3 has 15 residues.

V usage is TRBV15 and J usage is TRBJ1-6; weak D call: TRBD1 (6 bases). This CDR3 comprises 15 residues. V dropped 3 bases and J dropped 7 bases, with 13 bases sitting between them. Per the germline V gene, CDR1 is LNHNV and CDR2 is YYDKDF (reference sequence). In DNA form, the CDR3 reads TGTGCCACCAGCAGTGGTCAGGGGATCAATTCACCCCTCCACTTT. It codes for CATSSGQGINSPLHF.

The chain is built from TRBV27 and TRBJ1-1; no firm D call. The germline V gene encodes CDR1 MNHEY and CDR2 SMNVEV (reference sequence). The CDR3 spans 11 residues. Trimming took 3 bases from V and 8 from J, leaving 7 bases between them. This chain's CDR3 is CASSLGREAFF. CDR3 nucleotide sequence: TGTGCCAGCAGTTTGGGCAGAGAAGCTTTCTTT.

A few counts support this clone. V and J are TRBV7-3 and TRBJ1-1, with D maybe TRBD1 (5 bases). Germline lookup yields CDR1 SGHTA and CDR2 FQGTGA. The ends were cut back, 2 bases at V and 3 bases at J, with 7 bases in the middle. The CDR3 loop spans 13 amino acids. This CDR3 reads CASSLSRDTEAFF. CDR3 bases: TGTGCCAGCAGCTTATCCAGGGACACTGAAGCTTTCTTT.

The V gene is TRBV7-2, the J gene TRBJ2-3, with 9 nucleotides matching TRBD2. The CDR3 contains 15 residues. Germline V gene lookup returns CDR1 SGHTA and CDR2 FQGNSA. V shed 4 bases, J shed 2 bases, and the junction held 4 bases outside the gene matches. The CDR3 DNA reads TGTGCCAGCAGCTCCCAGCGGGGGGCCACAGATACGCAGTATTTT. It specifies CASSSQRGATDTQYF.